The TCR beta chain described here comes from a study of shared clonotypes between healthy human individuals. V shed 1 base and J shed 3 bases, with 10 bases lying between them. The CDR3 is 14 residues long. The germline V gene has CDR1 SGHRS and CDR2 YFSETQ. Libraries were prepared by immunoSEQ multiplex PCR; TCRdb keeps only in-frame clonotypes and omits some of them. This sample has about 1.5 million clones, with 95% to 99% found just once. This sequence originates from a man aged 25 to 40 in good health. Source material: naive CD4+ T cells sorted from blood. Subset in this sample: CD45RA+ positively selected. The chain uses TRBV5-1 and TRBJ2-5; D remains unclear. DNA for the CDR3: TGCGCCAGCAGCTTGAATGGCAGAGAAGAGACCCAGTACTTC. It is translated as CASSLNGREETQYF.